Below are 13 T cell receptor beta chains sequenced from a single sample in a study of beta chain features in type 1 diabetes. Study conclusions and caveats: Type 1 diabetes patients had moderately but significantly shorter TCRB CDR3s in all four CD4+ subsets.

Expressed TCRB transcripts were sequenced because the isolated RNA had all been reverse transcribed beforehand. TCRdb's copy holds only in-frame clones and misses some; the assay was immunoSEQ multiplex PCR. Here the sample spans roughly 730,000 clones, around 15% being singletons. These receptors' targets are unknown. The sample was naive CD4+ T cells from blood. The receptors stem from a man between 18 and 35 years old with type 1 diabetes.

This clone was observed a handful of times. The chain carries TRBV2 and TRBJ1-5, with D unresolved. CDR3 length: 13 amino acids. The ends were cut back, 4 bases at V and 6 bases at J, with 10 bases in the middle. Germline V CDR1 and CDR2: SNHLY, FYNNEI. In nucleotides, the CDR3 is TGTGCCAGCAGTGTCCCTCCAGGTCAGCCCCAGCATTTT. It translates to CASSVPPGQPQHF.

V usage is TRBV18 and J usage is TRBJ1-4; D possibly corresponds to TRBD1 (5 bases). The CDR3 covers 16 residues. V lost 0 bases to trimming and J lost 4 bases, with 12 bases between them. CDR1 and CDR2 (germline): KGHSH, LQKENI. CDR3 nucleotide sequence: TGTGCCAGCTCACCACCTTACGGGGGTGGTAATGAAAAACTGTTTTTT. Translation: CASSPPYGGGNEKLFF.

This clone was detected a few times. This chain uses TRBV30 with TRBJ1-3, with D possibly matching TRBD1 (5 bases). Trimming shortened V by 3 bases and J by 2 bases, and 11 bases separated the two germline ends. Germline values: CDR1 GTSNPN, CDR2 SVGIG (reference sequence). This CDR3 contains 14 residues. CDR3 nucleotides: TGTGCCTGGAGCAGGGCTGGGACTGGAAACACCATATATTTT. Translated, it gives CAWSRAGTGNTIYF.

This clone came up a few times. The chain links TRBV7-9 to TRBJ1-5; 8 nucleotides agree with TRBD1. CDR1 and CDR2 (germline): SEHNR, FQNEAQ (reference sequence). With V trimmed by 5 bases and J by 6 bases, 6 bases remained unmatched. The CDR3 spans 14 residues. DNA for the CDR3: TGTGCCAGCAGCACCCAGGGGGCAGGTCAGCCCCAGCATTTT. This gives the protein CASSTQGAGQPQHF.

The genes are TRBV7-9 and TRBJ2-1, with D perhaps TRBD1 or TRBD2 (6 bases each). The CDR3 contains 16 residues. Germline CDR1 SEHNR, CDR2 FQNEAQ (reference sequence). Trimming took off 0 bases at V and 0 bases at J, with 9 bases between the two ends. CDR3 coding DNA: TGTGCCAGCAGCTTAGCAGGGGGGATCTCCTACAATGAGCAGTTCTTC. It encodes CASSLAGGISYNEQFF. Full variable domain (remainder filled in from reference TRBV7-9 and TRBJ2-1): DTGVSQNPRHKITKRGQNVTFRCDPISEHNRLYWYRQTLGQGPEFLTYFQNEAQLEKSRLLSDRFSAERPKGSFSTLEIQRTEQGDSAMYLCASSLAGGISYNEQFFGPGTRLTVL.

A few counts support this clone. This chain joins TRBV4-1 and TRBJ2-4, with D unresolved. The CDR3 runs 14 residues. The ends were cut back, 5 bases at V and 8 bases at J, with 16 bases in the middle. Per germline, CDR1 MGHRA and CDR2 YSYEKL. In DNA, the CDR3 is TGCGCCAGCAGCGCCCCATCTCCGGAAGACATTCAGTACTTC. Translation gives CASSAPSPEDIQYF.

The rearrangement links TRBV6-5 to TRBJ2-1; no reliable D call. From germline, CDR1 is MNHEY and CDR2 SVGAGI. The CDR3 is 13 amino acids. The ends were cut back, 2 bases at V and 8 bases at J, with 10 bases in the middle. CDR3 in amino acids: CASSYQTFDEQFF. Written as DNA, the CDR3 is TGTGCCAGCAGTTACCAGACCTTCGATGAGCAGTTCTTC.

This clone has only a few counts. The identical CDR3 is also encoded by other nucleotide sequences in the sample. V gene TRBV30 combines with J gene TRBJ2-7, with D uncertain. There are 11 residues in the CDR3. The V end was cut by 0 bases, the J end by 5 bases, with 5 bases between. Looked up from germline, CDR1 is GTSNPN and CDR2 is SVGIG (reference sequence). Here the CDR3 reads CAWSVRHEQYF. In DNA form, the CDR3 reads TGTGCCTGGAGTGTAAGGCACGAGCAGTACTTC.

This clone showed up just a few times. CDR3 coding DNA: TGTGCCAGCAGTTTACGGGGTGCATTTTCACCCCTCCACTTT. It is translated as CASSLRGAFSPLHF. J is TRBJ1-6 and V is TRBV28; D is undetermined. Looked up from germline, CDR1 is MDHEN and CDR2 is SYDVKM. The CDR3 loop spans 14 amino acids. V gave up 2 bases and J gave up 9 bases, with 11 bases separating them. Full variable domain (rest looked up from reference TRBV28 and TRBJ1-6): DVKVTQSSRYLVKRTGEKVFLECVQDMDHENMFWYRQDPGLGLRLIYFSYDVKMKEKGDIPEGYSVSREKKERFSLILESASTNQTSMYLCASSLRGAFSPLHFGNGTRLTVT.

This clone occurred a few times. CDR3 DNA: TGTGCCATCAGTGGGACCACAGATACGCAGTATTTT. It is translated as CAISGTTDTQYF. The genes are TRBV10-3 and TRBJ2-3; D unresolved. The CDR3 loop spans 12 amino acids. V gave up 4 bases and J gave up 2 bases, with 4 bases separating them. Germline V lookup: CDR1 ENHRY, CDR2 SYGVKD.

The sample holds a few counts of this clone. The chain has TRBV7-2 and TRBJ2-1, with D possibly TRBD2 on 7 matching bases. The CDR3 is 14 residues long. Trimming shortened V by 6 bases and J by 4 bases, and 13 bases separated the two germline ends. CDR1 and CDR2 (germline): SGHTA, FQGNSA. The CDR3 region is CASSPGGPYNEQFF. As DNA, the CDR3 is TGTGCCAGCAGTCCCGGGGGGCCTTACAATGAGCAGTTCTTC.

This clone was recorded a few times. J is TRBJ1-1 and V is TRBV14, with D unclear. CDR3 size: 13 residues. V shed 4 bases and J shed 5 bases, with 11 bases lying between them. In germline, CDR1 is SGHDN, CDR2 FVKESK. The CDR3 DNA reads as TGTGCCAGCAGCCTTTGGACGGATACTGAAGCTTTCTTT. Translation: CASSLWTDTEAFF.

This clone was seen only a few times. The chain links TRBV2 to TRBJ1-4; D possibly corresponds to TRBD1 (6 bases). Trimming took 4 bases from V and 4 from J, leaving 10 bases between them. The CDR3 spans 14 residues. CDR1 is SNHLY, CDR2 FYNNEI, per germline. CDR3 residues: CASSVQGYNEKLFF. In nucleotides, the CDR3 is TGTGCCAGCAGTGTCCAGGGGTATAATGAAAAACTGTTTTTT.